The following is a T cell receptor (beta chain) sequence with its context. This entry belongs to a study of OX40 agonist ivuxolimab in advanced cancers. Clones were sequenced by immunoSEQ multiplex PCR, and TCRdb holds only the in-frame ones, with some missing. Of about 32,000 clones listed, roughly 80% are singletons. V lost 6 bases, J lost 1 base, and 5 bases stayed unmatched. The CDR3 is made up of 15 amino acids. CDR1 is MDHEN, CDR2 SYDVKM, per germline. This sequence was found in an adult with an advanced solid tumor such as melanoma, head and neck, liver or kidney cancer. The chain couples TRBV28 to TRBJ2-2; TRBD1 matches 7 bases. Sequences were derived from CD4+ or CD8+ T cells sorted from blood, sampled in a trial of the OX40 agonist ivuxolimab. As DNA, the CDR3 is TGTGCCAGCAGCCCCGGGACAGAGAACACCGGGGAGCTGTTTTTT. It translates to CASSPGTENTGELFF.